These 5 T cell receptor beta chains originate from one sample sequenced in a study of cytomegalovirus exposure and HLA in healthy donors. Amplification used 60 Vbeta primers and 13 Jbeta primers. The protocol was immunoSEQ multiplex PCR, while the TCRdb copy is restricted to in-frame clones and leaves out a portion. The sample shows some 110,000 clones, 79% of them seen only once. The sample consisted of PBMCs. Receptors originate from a young man in good health and CMV-seropositive.

This rearrangement joins TRBV5-8 to TRBJ2-1, with TRBD1 identical over 8 bases. Germline CDR1 SGHTS, CDR2 YDEGEE. Unmatched junction bases numbered 9, after V lost 2 bases and J lost 5 bases. This CDR3 region has 16 residues. Here the CDR3 reads CASSFFGTGSHNEQFF. As DNA, the CDR3 is TGTGCCAGCAGCTTCTTCGGGACAGGTTCCCACAATGAGCAGTTCTTC.

The chain is built from TRBV2 and TRBJ2-7; tentatively, D is TRBD1 (5 bases). The CDR3 contains 12 residues. Trimming pared 6 bases from V and 2 bases from J, leaving 8 bases between. Per the germline V gene, CDR1 is SNHLY and CDR2 is FYNNEI. The CDR3 loop reads CASRGLTYEQYF. The CDR3 DNA reads as TGTGCCAGCAGGGGGCTGACCTACGAGCAGTACTTC.

This rearrangement joins TRBV6-1 to TRBJ1-5, with a weak D call TRBD1 (6 bases). Germline V gives CDR1 MNHNS, CDR2 SASEGT. Trimming removed 1 base from V and 2 bases from J, with 9 bases in between. This CDR3 has 15 residues. The CDR3 DNA reads TGTGCCAGCAGTGAAGGCGAGGGGGGCAATCAGCCCCAGCATTTT. As protein: CASSEGEGGNQPQHF.

This sequence joins TRBV5-1 and TRBJ2-6, with TRBD1 matching 7 bases. After removal of 3 bases from V and 6 bases from J, the junction contained 15 bases not matched to a gene. Germline V CDR1 and CDR2: SGHRS, YFSETQ. The CDR3 is made up of 18 amino acids. The DNA of the CDR3 is TGCGCCAGCAGCTATCTCTTACCCTACAGGGGAGAGGCCAACGTCCTGACTTTC. Translation gives CASSYLLPYRGEANVLTF. Full variable domain (missing parts from reference TRBV5-1 and TRBJ2-6): KAGVTQTPRYLIKTRGQQVTLSCSPISGHRSVSWYQQTPGQGLQFLFEYFSETQRNKGNFPGRFSGRQFSNSRSEMNVSTLELGDSALYLCASSYLLPYRGEANVLTFGAGSRLTVL.

The rearrangement links TRBV28 to TRBJ1-6; tentative D call: TRBD1 (6 bases). The V gene lost 5 bases and the J gene lost 4 bases, with 12 bases spanning the gap. CDR1 is MDHEN and CDR2 is SYDVKM in the germline V gene. CDR3 length: 15 amino acids. Here the CDR3 reads CASSLRTAYNSPLHF. CDR3 in DNA: TGTGCCAGCAGTCTTCGGACAGCTTATAATTCACCCCTCCACTTT.